These T cell receptor beta chains were read from a single sample in a study of blood T cell repertoires in COVID-19. Clones were read by immunoSEQ multiplex PCR, and TCRdb kept only the in-frame ones, dropping some. This sample has some 180,000 clones, with over 70% found just once. The specimen sequenced was peripheral blood. These receptors were taken from a middle-aged woman with COVID-19, enrolled during active disease. The CDR3 runs from the conserved cysteine through the conserved F or W. A D gene is named only where the DNA matches it firmly. For some rows the clone size is stated as once, few or many, or as a class when expanded; others skip it.

D | size | J | V | DNA | CDR3
NA | NA | TRBJ2-7 | TRBV11-3 | TGTGCCAGCAGCCGGGCGTGGGGAGCCCCCTACGAGCAGTACTTC | CASSRAWGAPYEQYF
TRBD2 | NA | TRBJ2-1 | TRBV9 | TGTGCCAGCAGCGTAACTAGCGGGGGGGTCTCCTACAATGAGCAGTTCTTC | CASSVTSGGVSYNEQFF
TRBD1 | few | TRBJ2-7 | TRBV4-1 | TGCGCCAGCTCCTTGGACAGGGGATTCTACGAGCAGTACTTC | CASSLDRGFYEQYF
NA | once | TRBJ1-2 | TRBV18 | TGTGCCAGCTCACCGACGACAGAGAACTATGGCTACACCTTC | CASSPTTENYGYTF
NA | few | TRBJ1-1 | TRBV9 | TGTGCCAGCAGCGCACCGAACCGGGAGGAAGAAGCTTTCTTT | CASSAPNREEEAFF
TRBD1 | NA | TRBJ1-4 | TRBV3-1/TRBV3-2 | TGTGCCAGCACCCAGGCTCTGACAGGGGGAAATGAAAAACTGTTTTTT | CASTQALTGGNEKLFF
NA | NA | TRBJ1-2 | TRBV7-9 | TGTGCCAGCAGCCTCCGACCAGGGGAAAGTGGCTACACCTTC | CASSLRPGESGYTF
NA | NA | TRBJ2-7 | TRBV12-5 | TGTGCTAGTGCACATATCGGACAGCCCTACGAGCAGTACTTC | CASAHIGQPYEQYF
NA | NA | TRBJ2-7 | TRBV6-1 | TGTGCCAGCAGTGAAAGAGGCAGGGGATACGAGCAGTACTTC | CASSERGRGYEQYF
NA | once | TRBJ1-2 | TRBV19 | TGTGCCAGTAGTATTCCGCAGGGTAGAAGCTATGGCTACACCTTC | CASSIPQGRSYGYTF
NA | NA | TRBJ1-2 | TRBV3-1/TRBV3-2 | TGTGCCAGCAGCCTAACCCGGGACTCTGGCTACACCTTC | CASSLTRDSGYTF
NA | NA | TRBJ1-1 | TRBV5-1 | TGCGCCAGCAGCTTGGGGCAGGGCGGCCCTATGAACACTGAAGCTTTCTTT | CASSLGQGGPMNTEAFF
NA | NA | TRBJ1-4 | TRBV9 | TGTGCCAGCAGCGTAGAGGGCAGGGCTAATGAAAAACTGTTTTTT | CASSVEGRANEKLFF
NA | many | TRBJ1-2 | TRBV6-6 | TGTGCCAGCAGTCCCGGGGTTAACTATGGCTACACCTTC | CASSPGVNYGYTF
TRBD1 | NA | TRBJ1-5 | TRBV19 | TGTGCCAGTAGTACCGACAGGGGCGGGAATCAGCCCCAGCATTTT | CASSTDRGGNQPQHF
NA | NA | TRBJ1-5 | TRBV7-2 | TGTGCCAGCAGCTCGAACAGGAATCAGCCCCAGCATTTT | CASSSNRNQPQHF
TRBD2 | NA | TRBJ2-3 | TRBV6-4 | TGTGCCAGCAGTGACGGGAAGCGGGACACAGATACGCAGTATTTT | CASSDGKRDTDTQYF
NA | NA | TRBJ1-2 | TRBV6-5 | TGTGCCAGCAGTACAGTATTTGGTGGCTACACCTTC | CASSTVFGGYTF
NA | NA | TRBJ1-1 | TRBV18 | TGTGCCAGCTCACAAGATGTGCAGACTGAAGCTTTCTTT | CASSQDVQTEAFF
NA | NA | TRBJ2-7 | TRBV7-9 | TGTGCCAGCAGCCTCGGACATTCCAAAGGGGAGCAGTACTTC | CASSLGHSKGEQYF
NA | NA | TRBJ2-1 | TRBV6-1 | TGTGCCAGCAGTGAAATGGCGGGAAGCTCCTACAATGAGCAGTTCTTC | CASSEMAGSSYNEQFF
TRBD1 | NA | TRBJ1-6 | TRBV24-1 | TGTGCCACCAGTGATTTGCAGGGGGATAATTCACCCCTCCACTTT | CATSDLQGDNSPLHF
TRBD1 | NA | TRBJ2-1 | TRBV27 | TGTGCCATTGGGGACAGACGCCTGGGCAATGAGCAGTTCTTC | CAIGDRRLGNEQFF
TRBD1 | few | TRBJ1-1 | TRBV12-3/TRBV12-4 | TGTGCCAGCAGTACAGGGGGTAACACTGAAGCTTTCTTT | CASSTGGNTEAFF
NA | NA | TRBJ1-1 | TRBV12-3/TRBV12-4 | TGTGCCAGCAGGCGGGGTGGCACTGAAGCTTTCTTT | CASRRGGTEAFF
TRBD1 | NA | TRBJ1-1 | TRBV2 | TGTGCCTGGTTGACAGGGGAGGGTGAAGCTTTCTTT | CAWLTGEGEAFF
NA | NA | TRBJ1-5 | TRBV27 | TGTGCCAGCAGTTTAGGCGGTAGCAATCAGCCCCAGCATTTT | CASSLGGSNQPQHF
NA | few | TRBJ1-5 | TRBV3-1/TRBV3-2 | TGTGCCAGCAGCCCCCCGGACAGAGATCAGCCCCAGCATTTT | CASSPPDRDQPQHF
TRBD1 | NA | TRBJ1-4 | TRBV27 | TGTGCCAGCCGAACTCTGACAGGGACGGGTGAAAAACTGTTTTTT | CASRTLTGTGEKLFF
TRBD1 | NA | TRBJ1-1 | TRBV19 | TGTGCCAGTAGTATTCCCGGGACAGGGGTCGGAATCACTGAAGCTTTCTTT | CASSIPGTGVGITEAFF
NA | once | TRBJ1-4 | TRBV7-9 | TGTGCCAGCAGCTTCCAAATTCGGATCTCGGGGGATGAAAAACTGTTTTTT | CASSFQIRISGDEKLFF
TRBD1 | many | TRBJ1-3 | TRBV3-1/TRBV3-2 | TGTGCCAGCAGCCCCTCGGGACAGACTGGAAACACCATATATTTT | CASSPSGQTGNTIYF
TRBD2 | NA | TRBJ2-3 | TRBV29-1 | TGCAGCGTTGCCTTTATAGCGGGAGAGGAGTTGGCAGATACGCAGTATTTT | CSVAFIAGEELADTQYF
TRBD1 | NA | TRBJ2-1 | TRBV24-1 | TGTGCCACCAGTGATGCCGGGACAGGGTATTATGAGCAGTTCTTC | CATSDAGTGYYEQFF
TRBD2 | once | TRBJ2-1 | TRBV2 | TGTGCCAGAGCAGGCCGGGGTGGAACTAGCGGATACAATGAGCAGTTCTTC | CARAGRGGTSGYNEQFF